Listed below are T cell receptor beta chains from one sample, sequenced in a study of cytomegalovirus exposure and HLA in healthy donors. Profiled with immunoSEQ multiplex PCR; TCRdb holds only in-frame clones, not every one. The table records about 110,000 clones, more than 65% of them present only once. The sequencing input was PBMCs. These receptors were collected from a woman between 25 and 40 years old in good health and CMV-seronegative. The CDR3 runs from the conserved cysteine through the conserved F or W. Each record gives: D gene, V gene, J gene, clone size, CDR3 DNA, CDR3 protein. The D gene is left open where the match is weak. Clone size, where shown, is once, few, many, or a class for clones that have expanded.

TRBD1	TRBV7-9	TRBJ1-1	.	TGTGCCAGCACCAAGGGGCAGGGGGGCACTGAAGCTTTCTTT	CASTKGQGGTEAFF
TRBD1	TRBV7-9	TRBJ1-3	few	TGTGCCAGCAGCTCCAGGGGGCCTGGAAACACCATATATTTT	CASSSRGPGNTIYF
.	TRBV9	TRBJ1-1	.	TGTGCCAGCAGCGTAGAAGAGGTACCGAACACTGAAGCTTTCTTT	CASSVEEVPNTEAFF
.	TRBV12-2	TRBJ2-1	.	TGTGCAAGTCGCTTAACACTAGCACCGAGGGATGAGCAGTTCTTC	CASRLTLAPRDEQFF
TRBD1	TRBV5-4	TRBJ2-7	.	TGTGCCAGCAGCCTCAGGGGGACCTACGAGCAGTACTTC	CASSLRGTYEQYF
TRBD2	TRBV30	TRBJ2-5	.	TGTGCCTGGAGTCAAAAGACTAGCGGGAGGGGTCTCGAGCAATACTTC	CAWSQKTSGRGLEQYF
.	TRBV5-1	TRBJ2-1	few	TGCGCCAGCAGCCTTCCGGCTAGCGCCAATGAGCAGTTCTTC	CASSLPASANEQFF
TRBD1	TRBV28	TRBJ1-1	.	TGTGCCAGCAGTCCAGGGACAGTAAACACTGAAGCTTTCTTT	CASSPGTVNTEAFF
TRBD1	TRBV11-2	TRBJ1-2	.	TGTGCCAGCAGCCTAGGTCAGGGGGCTGGCTATGGCTACACCTTC	CASSLGQGAGYGYTF
.	TRBV21-1	TRBJ1-1	.	TGTGCCAGCAGCTCAGAGCCCCGGGACATTTACCACGAAGCTTTCTTT	CASSSEPRDIYHEAFF
.	TRBV15	TRBJ2-6	.	TGTGCCACCAGCCCCTTTCCGGGGGGGGCCAACGTCCTGACTTTC	CATSPFPGGANVLTF
TRBD1	TRBV18	TRBJ1-1	.	TGTGCCAGCTCGACCCCCGCAGGGGGCTGGTTTGAAGCTTTCTTT	CASSTPAGGWFEAFF
TRBD1	TRBV30	TRBJ2-6	.	TGTGCCTACGACAGGGAGTGGGCCAACGTCCTGACTTTC	CAYDREWANVLTF
.	TRBV5-1	TRBJ1-1	.	TGCGCCAGCAGTCTAACGGGAGGGGACAACACTGAAGCTTTCTTT	CASSLTGGDNTEAFF
.	TRBV5-1	TRBJ1-5	once	TGCGCCAGCAGCTTGGACGGGTACAATCAGCCCCAGCATTTT	CASSLDGYNQPQHF
.	TRBV6-1	TRBJ1-1	.	TGTGCCAGCAGTGAAGCCGGTAACAGGGCCACTGAAGCTTTCTTT	CASSEAGNRATEAFF
.	TRBV7-7	TRBJ1-5	.	TGTGCTAGCAGGTCCGCGGGGCCCGATCAGCCCCAGCATTTT	CASRSAGPDQPQHF
.	TRBV28	TRBJ1-1	.	TGTGCCAGCAGTTTAGGGTGGACAGAAGCTTTCTTT	CASSLGWTEAFF
.	TRBV7-9	TRBJ1-1	.	TGTGCCAGCAGCTCCACTCGAAACACTGAAGCTTTCTTT	CASSSTRNTEAFF
.	TRBV30	TRBJ2-2	.	TGTGCCTGGAGCGCGTACAGCTCCGGGGAGCTGTTTTTT	CAWSAYSSGELFF
.	TRBV30	TRBJ1-1	.	TGTGCCTGGAGTTATCAAGAGAACAGTGAAGCTTTCTTT	CAWSYQENSEAFF
.	TRBV2	TRBJ1-2	.	TGTGCCAGCAGTTATCAATTCCTACAGGGAATTGATGGCTACACCTTC	CASSYQFLQGIDGYTF
TRBD2	TRBV6-6	TRBJ2-1	.	TGTGCCAGCAGTGGGGCTAGCGGGCATATAAATGAGCAGTTCTTC	CASSGASGHINEQFF
TRBD1	TRBV14	TRBJ1-2	.	TGTGCCAGCAGCCTGCTTGAAGGGGGCGGAGATGGCTACACCTTC	CASSLLEGGGDGYTF
.	TRBV4-2	TRBJ2-7	.	TGTGCCAGCAGCCAAGATGCACAGAGCAACGAGCAGTACTTC	CASSQDAQSNEQYF
.	TRBV7-6	TRBJ2-1	.	TGTGCCAGCAGCTTCACGGGTCCCTACAATGAGCAGTTCTTC	CASSFTGPYNEQFF
.	TRBV10-2	TRBJ1-3	.	TGCGCCAGCAGTGAGACCAGGGGTGGAAACACCATATATTTT	CASSETRGGNTIYF
TRBD1	TRBV9	TRBJ1-1	.	TGTGCCAGCAGCGTAGTCGGGACAGGGGGCACTGAAGCTTTCTTT	CASSVVGTGGTEAFF
.	TRBV18	TRBJ2-3	.	TGTGCCAGCTCACCGAATGAAATAGGCACAGATACGCAGTATTTT	CASSPNEIGTDTQYF